This TCR beta chain derives from a study of T cell responses to AZD1222 COVID-19 vaccine. General study findings and limits: Seropositivity was recorded at baseline in only five to seven AZD1222 recipients. Every sample of the repertoires postdated the peak T cell response.

The CDR3 loop spans 14 amino acids. V shed 4 bases and J shed 11 bases, with 15 bases lying between them. The V gene's germline CDR1 is SGHDN and CDR2 FVKESK. The data were produced by immunoSEQ multiplex PCR, yet TCRdb's version contains in-frame clones alone and is incomplete. The table shows around 170,000 clones, with 75% to 95% occurring only once. Comment on this clone: Its antigen remains unknown.

Here the sequenced sample was peripheral blood, taken on day 0 of AZD1222 vaccination. V gene TRBV14 combines with J gene TRBJ1-6; D unclear. The source is an adult in good health. The chain's CDR3 is CASSPSAQVPPLHF. The CDR3 DNA reads TGTGCCAGCAGCCCCTCGGCCCAAGTGCCACCCCTCCACTTT.